The 19 T cell receptor beta chains in this list originate from one sample, sequenced in a study of glioma-infiltrating T cells. The iRepertoire nested amplicon-rescue multiplex PCR amplified TCR alpha and beta CDR3s from RNA. TCRdb independently ran MiXCR on the multiplex PCR reads; one entry per CDR3 protein. This repertoire shows 300,000 to 400,000 distinct CDR3 sequences, about 40% found once; its top ten account for about 11%. The sample consisted of glioma tissue, nonneoplastic brain tissue, or PBMCs (not recorded which). Every receptor here comes from a human donor with low-grade glioma or glioblastoma, undergoing nonglioma brain surgery, or in good health (not recorded which).

This clonotype was seen more than once but under ten times. The chain couples TRBV20-1 to TRBJ2-7; 9 nucleotides align to TRBD2. The germline CDR1 and CDR2 sequences are DFQATT and SNEGSKA (reference sequence). The CDR3 totals 14 residues. V was clipped by 4 bases and J by 3 bases; unmatched bases: 7. The CDR3 DNA sequence: TGCAGTGCTAATGGCGGGAGGGCCGTCTACGAGCAGTACTTC. Its translation is CSANGGRAVYEQYF.

The chain uses TRBV10-3 and TRBJ2-1; 7 bases agree with TRBD1. After removal of 4 bases from V and 5 bases from J, the junction contained 2 bases not matched to a gene. The CDR3 has 13 amino acids. Germline V lookup: CDR1 ENHRY, CDR2 SYGVKD. CDR3 protein: CAISVTGDNEQFF. The CDR3 DNA sequence: TGTGCCATCAGTGTCACAGGGGACAATGAGCAGTTCTTC.

This clonotype was counted at least ten times. This chain connects TRBV20-1 to TRBJ2-1; TRBD2 matches at 7 bases. Germline CDR1 and CDR2: DFQATT and SNEGSKA (reference sequence). The CDR3 sequence is 13 residues long. The DNA of the CDR3 is TGCAGCCGACTAGCTGCTTCCTACAATGAGCAGTTCTTC. Translating gives CSRLAASYNEQFF.

For this clonotype: One end of the junction varies from germline; a read error may be responsible. The V call is TRBV6-1, the J call TRBJ1-2; possibly TRBD1 for D (6 bases). The CDR3 length is 14 residues. Germline V CDR1 and CDR2: MNHNS, SASEGT. Written as DNA, the CDR3 is TGTGCCATCAGTACGGACAGACTACGAAGGGACTACACCTTC. Encoded protein: CAISTDRLRRDYTF.

With regard to this clonotype: One end of the junction fails to match germline, which may point to a read error. The chain is built from TRBV4-1 and TRBJ2-1; D perhaps matches TRBD2 (5 bases). The germline V gene encodes CDR1 MGHRA and CDR2 YSYEKL. This CDR3 has 12 residues. The CDR3 DNA reads as TGCGCCAGCAGCCGCCCGGGGAATGAGCAGCTCTTC. Translated, it gives CASSRPGNEQLF.

In this sample, this clonotype turned up once. The gene calls are TRBV29-1 and TRBJ2-5; D ambiguous. Per germline, CDR1 SQVTM and CDR2 ANQGSEA. The CDR3 totals 12 residues. Trimming removed 4 bases at V and 2 bases at J, with 8 bases between. The DNA for the CDR3 is TGCAGCGTTGCCTCTTGGCAAGAGACCCAGTACTTC. Translation: CSVASWQETQYF.

This sequence joins TRBV7-9 and TRBJ1-5, with 9 bases that match TRBD1. The V and J ends lost 1 base and 0 bases, in that order; junction bases with no gene match: 13. The length of the CDR3 is 20 residues. Germline lookup yields CDR1 SEHNR and CDR2 FQNEAQ (reference sequence). The CDR3 spells CASSLGPGGQGEGSNQPQHF. The CDR3 DNA reads TGTGCCAGCAGCTTAGGCCCGGGGGGACAGGGTGAAGGTAGCAATCAGCCCCAGCATTTT.

Details on this clonotype: Mismatch with germline at one junction end may stem from a read error. The DNA for the CDR3 is TGTGCCACCAGCAGGGTGAGGATCAGAGGAGTAGAGACCAAGTACTTC. The encoded protein is CATSRVRIRGVETKYF. The rearrangement links TRBV15 to TRBJ2-5; D uncertain. Germline CDR1 LNHNV, CDR2 YYDKDF (reference sequence). The CDR3 is 16 amino acids.

For this clonotype: Since no conserved phenylalanine or tryptophan closes the CDR3, a read error is the likely cause. The genes are TRBV7-9 and TRBJ2-7; 8 bases agree with TRBD1. The CDR3 totals 18 residues. The germline V gene encodes CDR1 SEHNR and CDR2 FQNEAQ (reference sequence). The V and J ends lost 5 bases and 0 bases, in that order; junction bases with no gene match: 15. The CDR3, as DNA: TGTGCCAGCAGCACTACCGCGGACAGGGAAACGTTCTCCTACGAGCAGTACTTA. Its translation is CASSTTADRETFSYEQYL.

This clonotype was detected ten times or more. The chain uses TRBV20-1 and TRBJ1-5; no reliable D call. Trimming removed 4 bases at V and 4 bases at J, with 8 bases between. The CDR3 is made up of 12 amino acids. CDR1 DFQATT and CDR2 SNEGSKA come from the germline V gene (reference sequence). The chain's CDR3 is CSANDGNQPQHF. CDR3 coding DNA: TGCAGTGCTAACGACGGTAATCAGCCCCAGCATTTT.

This rearrangement joins TRBV5-1 to TRBJ2-1; D is ambiguous. With 3 bases removed from V and 5 bases from J, the gap between germline ends came to 12 bases. The CDR3 spans 14 residues. Germline V gene sequence: CDR1 SGHRS, CDR2 YFSETQ. The CDR3 DNA reads TGCGCCAGCAGCTGGGCCGGACCAGACAATGAGCAGTTCTTC. It is translated as CASSWAGPDNEQFF.

At least ten counts were recorded for this clonotype. The chain recombines TRBV6-2 or TRBV6-3 with TRBJ2-7; D may be TRBD1 (6 bases). Germline values: CDR1 MNHEY, CDR2 SVGEGT. There are 14 residues in the CDR3. Trimming cost V 0 bases and J 3 bases, with 9 bases left between them. In DNA form, the CDR3 reads TGTGCCAGCAGTTACTCGGACAGAGTCTACGAGCAGTACTTC. It translates to CASSYSDRVYEQYF.

V is TRBV27 and J is TRBJ1-2; D uncertain. The CDR3 runs to 14 residues. V shed 3 bases and J shed 4 bases, with 12 bases lying between them. Germline loops: CDR1 MNHEY, CDR2 SMNVEV (reference sequence). The CDR3 is CASSFGPEGYGYTF. The CDR3 bases are TGTGCCAGCAGTTTTGGACCCGAGGGCTATGGCTACACCTTC.

This clonotype was seen repeatedly, ten times or more. The rearrangement links TRBV4-3 to TRBJ1-2; no firm D call. The V and J ends lost 1 base and 4 bases respectively, with 13 bases between them. Germline V gene data show CDR1 as LGHNA and CDR2 as YSLEER. CDR3 size: 15 residues. The DNA for the CDR3 is TGCGCCAGCAGCCAAGGGGTGGGATTACCCTATGGCTACACCTTC. Amino acid sequence: CASSQGVGLPYGYTF.

This clonotype has more than one count but fewer than ten. CDR3 loop: CASSPTGGQPQHF. The CDR3 nucleotides are TGTGCCAGCAGCCCGACAGGGGGACAGCCCCAGCATTTT. The rearrangement links TRBV7-2 to TRBJ1-5, with 9 bases fitting TRBD1. CDR1 and CDR2 from the germline V gene are SGHTA and FQGNSA. Trimming cost V 5 bases and J 7 bases; bases outside gene matches: 3. CDR3 length equals 13 residues.

At least ten counts were recorded for this clonotype. This rearrangement joins TRBV10-3 to TRBJ1-6; D is uncertain. Between the trimmed V and J ends, which lost 5 bases and 7 bases, there was a span of 9 bases. The germline V gene encodes CDR1 ENHRY and CDR2 SYGVKD. The CDR3 is made up of 13 amino acids. CDR3 in DNA: TGTGCCATCAGTCCGACCGAAAATTCACCCCTCCACTTT. It codes for CAISPTENSPLHF.

This clonotype was picked up a small number of times. V and J are TRBV4-1 and TRBJ2-7; a weak D match, TRBD2 (5 bases). CDR1 and CDR2 from the germline V gene are MGHRA and YSYEKL. Between the trimmed V and J ends, which lost 0 bases and 4 bases, there was a span of 7 bases. The CDR3 has 13 amino acids. The CDR3, as DNA: TGCGCCAGCAGCCAAGATTGGGAGTACGAGCAGTACTTC. It codes for CASSQDWEYEQYF.

Notes on this clonotype: A much larger clone differs from this one at a single base, so this may be a read error. The rearrangement uses TRBV27 and TRBJ2-1, with 8 nucleotides matching TRBD2. The CDR3 loop spans 16 amino acids. Germline values: CDR1 MNHEY, CDR2 SMNVEV (reference sequence). CDR3 in amino acids: CASSLRAGAPGNGQFF. The CDR3, as DNA: TGTGCCAGCAGCTTAAGAGCGGGAGCCCCGGGCAATGGGCAGTTCTTC.

This clonotype occurred a few times. V usage is TRBV3-1 and J usage is TRBJ1-1; maybe TRBD1 (5 bases). This CDR3 contains 12 residues. Germline CDR1 reads LGHDT; CDR2 reads YNNKEL (reference sequence). V was trimmed by 4 bases and J by 11 bases, leaving 14 bases between them. The CDR3 here is CASSLGTTRAFF. The CDR3 DNA is TGTGCCAGCAGCCTTGGGACCACCAGGGCTTTCTTT.